Here is one T cell receptor (beta chain) with its context. V was pared by 2 bases and J by 0 bases, with 15 bases between. CDR1 and CDR2 from the germline V gene are MDHEN and SYDVKM. The CDR3 length is 17 residues. This record comes from a study of technical replicates of blood from a few donors. Assay: immunoSEQ multiplex PCR; the TCRdb copy retains only in-frame clones and omits some. The table lists about 70,000 clones, 95% of them singletons. The sequenced sample was T cells isolated from PBMCs. This rearrangement joins TRBV28 to TRBJ2-3, with D perhaps matching TRBD2 (6 bases). The clonotype was recovered from a human donor in good health. This CDR3 reads CASSLGSRGTSTDTQYF. The CDR3 region has the DNA TGTGCCAGCAGTTTAGGATCGCGGGGAACTAGCACAGATACGCAGTATTTT.